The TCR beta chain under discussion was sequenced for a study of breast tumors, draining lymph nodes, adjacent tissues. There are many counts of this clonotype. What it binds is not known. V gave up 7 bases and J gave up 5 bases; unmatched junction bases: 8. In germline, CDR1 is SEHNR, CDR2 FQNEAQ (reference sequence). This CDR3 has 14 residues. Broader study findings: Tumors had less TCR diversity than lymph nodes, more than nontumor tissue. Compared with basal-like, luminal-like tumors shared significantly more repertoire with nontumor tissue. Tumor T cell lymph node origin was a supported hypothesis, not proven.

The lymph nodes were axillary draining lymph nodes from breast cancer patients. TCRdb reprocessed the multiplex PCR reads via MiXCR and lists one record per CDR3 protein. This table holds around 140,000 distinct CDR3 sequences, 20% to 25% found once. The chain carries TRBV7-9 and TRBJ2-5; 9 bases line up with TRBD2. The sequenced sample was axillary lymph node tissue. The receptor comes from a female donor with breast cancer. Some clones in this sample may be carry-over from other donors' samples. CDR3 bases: TGTGCCAGCATGCAAGCGGGAGGTGGGGAGACCCAGTACTTC. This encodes CASMQAGGGETQYF.